This T cell receptor (beta chain) is drawn from a study of shared clonotypes between healthy human individuals (dated by TCRdb to the early 2020s). Describing the broader study: The cohort comprised a couple of women and a few men aged 18 to 49 years. For each donor, three plates each were used for CD4 naive and CD4 memory, two plates were used for CD8 naive, and one plate was used for CD8 memory. Blood TCR repertoires of roughly 5 healthy adults were deeply sequenced to estimate repertoire size and the extent of clonotype sharing between individuals. Libraries were prepared and TCR repertoires were sequenced by different laboratories using diverse techniques, in order to increase sequencing depth and limit assay-specific biases. Leukapheresis yielded between about 0.8 and 9.5 billion PBMCs per donor.

CD8 naive samples consisted of CD45RO-negative cells that were positively selected for CCR7, yielding a CD45RA+CCR7+ population without TemRA cells. Donors were healthy HIV-negative adults with no recently reported acute infections or vaccinations. All donors were Caucasian adults living in Nashville, Tennessee, USA. After blood collection by leukapheresis, PBMCs were isolated using Ficoll-Histopaque density gradient centrifugation and then cryopreserved in the vapor phase of liquid nitrogen. Analytical flow cytometry was used to check the purity and quantity of each magnetically sorted T cell population. Genomic DNA was isolated from every sorted fraction and measured by UV absorbance on a Nanodrop 2000c. Using the deep immunoSEQ assay, multiplex PCR amplified TCR CDR3 regions from genomic DNA. For each cell subset, the extracted genomic DNA was distributed evenly across all wells of several immunoSEQ 96-well plates, and each plate served as one replicate. Each replicate PCR for sorted subsets received 200 ng genomic DNA, equal to 28,000 or so T cell genomes. Purified libraries were quantified with a Qubit 3.0 fluorometer, sized on a Bioanalyzer 2100, and re-quantified with the KAPA Library Quantification kit. Each immunoSEQ 96-well plate was sequenced on its own single-read 150-cycle Illumina NextSeq 550 flow cell. The published analysis was carried out like this. Because the immunoSEQ output held only junctional sequences and lacked quality scores, the filtering could not match the filtering applied to full-length reads. Sequences were annotated with PyIR, a Python wrapper for IgBLAST v1.9, and V/J genes and CDR3 were assigned using IMGT germline references. Reads were filtered out if the reads had weak V/J assignments (E-value above 1e-6), no CDR3, stop codons, out-of-frame junctions, or ambiguous translated residues. V3J clonotypes were defined as sequences sharing an identical inferred V gene, J gene, and CDR3 amino acid sequence. To compute the percentage overlap between repertoires, the number of shared unique clonotypes was divided by the size of the smaller repertoire. Richness of each repertoire was evaluated using RTK rarefaction, the Chao1 estimator, and Recon v2.1 estimates of unobserved clonotypes. OLGA was used to compute generation probabilities for all TCRbeta clonotypes that the gDNA method yielded from a handful of donors. TCRdb limited this immuneACCESS table to in-frame rearrangements with V and J called. A share of clones is missing; checked studies link under half to unresolved V genes, and the rest is unexplained. V and J calls and clone size are as listed in that table; D and trimming were resolved from the DNA. Counted in this sample were about 2 million clones; approximately 94% of them appeared once. The top ten clones comprise more than 0.9% of the sample.

General study outcomes and caveats: Across a handful of donors, about 4.5% of naive CD4, 3.5% of naive CD8, approximately 2.5% of memory CD4, and 0.4% of memory CD8 clonotypes were shared. Naive subsets generally had larger estimated clonotype richness than memory subsets. Because the study included a small number of donors, the genetic and exposure-history diversity represented was limited. Based on pairwise subsampling, the degree of clonotype sharing among donors was expected to be affected by sequencing depth. Only blood was sampled, and tissue TCR repertoires likely differ from those in blood. Rarefaction of sorted-subset datasets indicated incomplete sequencing despite the large sequencing depth. Compared with non-shared clonotypes, the clonotypes found in all four sorted-subset donors had higher generation probabilities.

Details on this clone: The clone's antigen remains unknown. Base-call qualities are not available, and no considerably larger clone is one nucleotide away. Different DNA sequences within this sample yield the same CDR3.

The sequence was obtained from a man aged 18-30 years in good health. Sequencing was performed on naive CD8+ T cells sorted from blood. Read against the paper, the sample's cell subset or site label means: CD45RA+CCR7+.

The DNA reads TGTGCCAGCAGCGTAGGAGGGGCGGGAGAGCAGTTCTTC. It specifies CASSVGGAGEQFF. The chain uses TRBV9 and TRBJ2-1, with a weak D call of TRBD2 (6 bases match). The CDR3 runs 13 amino acids, cysteine and phenylalanine included. Kept here is only the CDR3 DNA, which spans 39 bases and is read in frame from base 1. At the junction V is shortened by 0 bases and J by 10 bases, with 11 bases in between. Sequences SGDLS (CDR1) and YYNGEE (CDR2) are obtained from the germline V gene. With the portions outside the CDR3 filled from the reference TRBV9 and TRBJ2-1 genes, the complete variable region becomes DSGVTQTPKHLITATGQRVTLRCSPRSGDLSVYWYQQSLDQGLQFLIQYYNGEERAKGNILERFSAQQFPDLHSELNLSSLELGDSALYFCASSVGGAGEQFFGPGTRLTVL.